The rows below give T cell receptor beta chains drawn from one sample of a study of human T cells and chemical hapten exposure. TCRdb processed the RACE reads anew with MiXCR; each CDR3 protein has one entry. The data hold roughly 34,000 distinct CDR3 sequences, with about 9.4% observed a single time. The starting material was whole blood, obtained in connection with sensitization to the hapten diphenylcyclopropenone (DPC). Receptors originate from a man aged 45-65 years with alopecia areata. Some clones in this sample may be carry-over from other donors' samples. Each CDR3 is given with its conserved first and last residue. D genes are given only for firm matches. Only part of the rows carry a size: once, few, many, or a class if the clone is expanded.

size | J | V | D | CDR3 | DNA
many | TRBJ1-2 | TRBV29-1 | TRBD1 | CSVRDRENYGYTF | TGCAGCGTTCGGGACAGGGAGAACTATGGCTACACCTTC
NA | TRBJ2-2 | TRBV11-2 | NA | CASSPFEGTGEPFF | TGTGCCAGCAGCCCGTTTGAGGGGACCGGGGAGCCGTTTTTT
few | TRBJ2-1 | TRBV7-6 | TRBD2 | CASSLDPGGYNEQFF | TGTGCCAGCAGCTTAGATCCGGGAGGCTACAATGAGCAGTTCTTC
many | TRBJ2-2 | TRBV6-2/TRBV6-3 | TRBD2 | CATTSGRYFSTGELFF | TGTGCGACCACTAGCGGGAGGTATTTTAGTACCGGGGAGCTGTTTTTT
many | TRBJ2-5 | TRBV5-1 | NA | CASSFDQYETQYF | TGCGCCAGCAGCTTTGATCAATATGAGACCCAGTACTTC
many | TRBJ2-1 | TRBV3-1 | NA | CASSPFTGKKEFF | TGTGCCAGCAGTCCATTTACAGGGAAAAAGGAGTTCTTC
NA | TRBJ2-7 | TRBV2 | TRBD2 | CASSLLAGVSYEQYF | TGTGCCAGCAGTCTACTAGCGGGAGTGTCCTACGAGCAGTACTTC
many | TRBJ1-6 | TRBV27 | NA | CASSSTGWNSPLHF | TGTGCCAGCAGCTCGACAGGTTGGAATTCACCCCTCCACTTT
many | TRBJ1-2 | TRBV19 | NA | CASSPRTAYNYGYTF | TGTGCCAGTAGTCCGAGGACAGCTTACAACTATGGCTACACCTTC
few | TRBJ2-7 | TRBV3-1 | NA | CASSQNGPSQQYF | TGTGCCAGCAGCCAAAACGGGCCATCTCAACAGTACTTC
NA | TRBJ1-1 | TRBV2 | TRBD1 | CASRGTGNTEAFF | TGTGCCAGCAGGGGGACAGGGAACACTGAAGCTTTCTTT
many | TRBJ2-5 | TRBV9 | NA | CASSVSPDPGAQETQYF | TGTGCCAGCAGCGTATCCCCAGACCCGGGGGCTCAAGAGACCCAGTACTTC
NA | TRBJ2-5 | TRBV20-1 | TRBD1 | CSAARTGGKTQYF | TGCAGTGCTGCCCGGACAGGGGGGAAGACCCAGTACTTC
NA | TRBJ2-1 | TRBV28 | TRBD2 | CAAGLAGTYNEQFF | TGTGCCGCGGGACTAGCGGGAACCTACAATGAGCAGTTCTTC
NA | TRBJ1-2 | TRBV28 | NA | CASSLIGRSGSGYTF | TGTGCCAGCAGTTTGATTGGTCGGAGCGGCAGTGGCTACACCTTC
few | TRBJ2-7 | TRBV28 | NA | CASHGTETYEQYF | TGTGCCAGCCATGGGACGGAAACCTACGAGCAGTACTTC
NA | TRBJ2-7 | TRBV28 | TRBD2 | CASSPRTSAYEQYF | TGTGCCAGCAGTCCCAGGACTAGTGCCTACGAGCAGTACTTC
medium-sized | TRBJ2-2 | TRBV11-2 | NA | CASSLDLGDRSTGELFF | TGTGCCAGCAGCTTAGATCTGGGAGACAGGTCCACCGGGGAGCTGTTTTTT
many | TRBJ2-7 | TRBV28 | TRBD2 | CASQGGSPSEQYF | TGTGCCAGCCAGGGCGGGAGTCCCTCCGAGCAGTACTTC
many | TRBJ2-6 | TRBV12-3/TRBV12-4 | NA | CASSLEGLGANVLTF | TGTGCCAGCAGTTTAGAAGGGCTCGGGGCCAACGTCCTGACTTTC
few | TRBJ2-7 | TRBV5-1 | TRBD2 | CASKSSGRTIYEQYF | TGCGCCAGCAAAAGCAGCGGGAGGACCATCTACGAGCAGTACTTC
many | TRBJ2-3 | TRBV5-1 | NA | CASSSQVTSTDTQYF | TGCGCCAGCAGCTCCCAGGTTACTAGCACAGATACGCAGTATTTT
many | TRBJ2-1 | TRBV14 | TRBD2 | CASSRGSGLAGAGGNSYNEQFF | TGTGCCAGCAGCCGGGGCAGTGGACTAGCGGGAGCCGGGGGGAACTCCTACAATGAGCAGTTCTTC
many | TRBJ2-5 | TRBV20-1 | TRBD2 | CSARDFREGGETQYF | TGCAGTGCTAGAGATTTTCGGGAGGGGGGAGAGACCCAGTACTTC
many | TRBJ2-2 | TRBV15 | TRBD1 | CATRPGTGNTGELFF | TGTGCCACCAGACCCGGGACAGGGAACACCGGGGAGCTGTTTTTT
many | TRBJ2-1 | TRBV4-3 | TRBD1 | CASSPGTGSYNEQFF | TGCGCCAGCAGCCCAGGGACAGGGTCCTACAATGAGCAGTTCTTC
many | TRBJ2-3 | TRBV30 | NA | CAWSGGNGADTQYF | TGTGCCTGGAGTGGGGGGAACGGGGCAGATACGCAGTATTTT
many | TRBJ2-1 | TRBV20-1 | NA | CSAPYLQGGNEQFF | TGCAGTGCTCCCTATCTGCAGGGCGGGAATGAGCAGTTCTTC
few | TRBJ1-3 | TRBV5-1 | NA | CASTSGGAGNTIYF | TGCGCCAGCACGTCCGGCGGAGCTGGAAACACCATATATTTT
few | TRBJ1-6 | TRBV7-2 | NA | CASSSRVSPLHF | TGTGCCAGCAGCTCACGGGTTTCACCCCTCCACTTT
NA | TRBJ1-4 | TRBV29-1 | TRBD1 | CSGDRGREKLFF | TGCAGCGGGGACAGGGGGCGGGAAAAACTGTTTTTT
few | TRBJ2-7 | TRBV19 | TRBD2 | CASSGTSGSYEQYF | TGTGCCAGTAGTGGGACTAGCGGCTCCTACGAGCAGTACTTC
NA | TRBJ2-1 | TRBV28 | TRBD2 | CASSTHGRTEQFF | TGTGCCAGCAGCACCCACGGGAGGACTGAGCAGTTCTTC
few | TRBJ2-1 | TRBV15 | TRBD2 | CATSRDPVKLAGGPLTMSPFF | TGTGCCACCAGCAGAGATCCCGTAAAATTAGCGGGAGGCCCTCTAACAATGAGTCCGTTCTTC
few | TRBJ2-7 | TRBV7-9 | NA | CASSSLGTYEQYF | TGTGCCAGCAGCTCCCTGGGAACCTACGAGCAGTACTTC
NA | TRBJ2-7 | TRBV21-1 | NA | CASSSSGPSYEQYF | TGTGCCAGCAGCAGCTCCGGGCCAAGCTACGAGCAGTACTTC
NA | TRBJ1-3 | TRBV28 | TRBD1 | CASRLDRGSGNTIYF | TGTGCCAGCAGATTGGACAGGGGCTCTGGAAACACCATATATTTT
few | TRBJ2-7 | TRBV28 | NA | CASSGGYEQYF | TGTGCCAGCAGTGGGGGTTACGAGCAGTACTTC
many | TRBJ2-7 | TRBV11-2 | TRBD1 | CASSWDRSAEQYF | TGTGCCAGCAGCTGGGACAGGAGTGCCGAGCAGTACTTC
NA | TRBJ1-5 | TRBV10-3 | NA | CAISEDNSNQPQHF | TGTGCCATCAGTGAGGATAATAGCAATCAGCCCCAGCATTTT
few | TRBJ2-7 | TRBV12-3/TRBV12-4 | NA | CASSSETSPYEQYF | TGTGCCAGCAGTTCGGAGACATCCCCCTACGAGCAGTACTTC
many | TRBJ1-1 | TRBV7-9 | TRBD1 | CASSSGTALGTEAFF | TGTGCCAGCAGCTCTGGGACAGCCTTGGGGACTGAAGCTTTCTTT
few | TRBJ2-1 | TRBV7-9 | TRBD1 | CASSLEGAYYNEQFF | TGTGCCAGCAGCTTAGAGGGGGCGTACTACAATGAGCAGTTCTTC
NA | TRBJ2-1 | TRBV6-1 | TRBD2 | CASTLPGLAGYNEQFF | TGTGCCAGCACACTCCCGGGACTAGCGGGTTACAATGAGCAGTTCTTC
many | TRBJ2-4 | TRBV19 | TRBD1 | CASSLHSTGIAKNIQYF | TGTGCCAGTAGTCTTCACTCGACAGGGATCGCCAAAAACATTCAGTACTTC